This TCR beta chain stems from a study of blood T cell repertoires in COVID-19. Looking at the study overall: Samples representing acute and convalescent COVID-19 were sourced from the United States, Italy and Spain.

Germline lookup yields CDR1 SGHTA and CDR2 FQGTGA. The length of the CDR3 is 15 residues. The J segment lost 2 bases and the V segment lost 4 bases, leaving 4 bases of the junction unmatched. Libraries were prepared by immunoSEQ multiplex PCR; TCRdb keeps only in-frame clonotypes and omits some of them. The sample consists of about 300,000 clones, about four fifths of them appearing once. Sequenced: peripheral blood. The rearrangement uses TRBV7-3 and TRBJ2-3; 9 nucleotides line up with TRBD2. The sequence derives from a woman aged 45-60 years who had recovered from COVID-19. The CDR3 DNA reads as TGTGCCAGCAGCTCGAGACTAGCGGACACAGATACGCAGTATTTT. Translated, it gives CASSSRLADTDTQYF.